Listed below are T cell receptor beta chains from one sample, sequenced in a study of blood T cell repertoires in COVID-19. The assay was immunoSEQ multiplex PCR, and TCRdb's table has in-frame clones only and misses some. The sample contains more than 250,000 clones, more than 70% of which appear only once. The sample was PBMCs or T cells enriched from blood (not recorded which). Source of these receptors: a woman in her 30s who had recovered from COVID-19. Each CDR3 is given with its conserved first and last residue. The order of the fields is V gene, CDR3 protein.

>TRBV28
CASSPSGQFNEKLFF
>TRBV6-6
CASSYERVQPLHF
>TRBV20-1
CSASAYGGQGRGPQHF
>TRBV5-1
CASSHGAGDGSGELFF
>TRBV25-1
CASSVYTGGRTEAFF
>TRBV3-1/TRBV3-2
CASSQVHRRSGISPLHF
>TRBV27
CASSFSRGPYEQYF
>TRBV7-2
CASSLDREYGYTF
>TRBV24-1
CATLTQDEVRNSPLHF
>TRBV9
CASSSRLAGGVTNEQFF
>TRBV9
CASSAGPVSYEQYF
>TRBV6-5
CASSSDPAGAGKQYF
>TRBV14
CASSRGGSTEAFF
>TRBV4-2
CASSQEGAGGRTGELFF
>TRBV9
CASSGGMGQGAYEQYF
>TRBV6-5
CASSYGGFYEQYF
>TRBV15
CATSRDVLLTDTQYF
>TRBV19
CASSIDGGQGRPQHF
>TRBV7-9
CASSLKTGVDEKLFF
>TRBV4-2
CASRRGGQGYGYTF
>TRBV19
CASSMARGAYYGYTF
>TRBV5-1
CASSPGGGTNTGELFF
>TRBV14
CASSRNTGILGEQYF